Shown below are 28 T cell receptor beta chains from a single sample sequenced in a study of blood T cell repertoires in COVID-19. Here immunoSEQ multiplex PCR was the method, and the copy in TCRdb shows in-frame clones only, minus some. The data show a few hundred thousand clones, 75% to 90% seen once. The sequenced sample consisted of peripheral blood. The receptor set was obtained from a man over 45 with acute or convalescent COVID-19.

This chain connects TRBV19 to TRBJ1-5, with D unresolved. V lost 9 bases and J 0 bases, leaving 15 bases between the germline ends. CDR1 and CDR2 (germline): LNHDA, SQIVND (reference sequence). The CDR3 is 15 amino acids. The chain's CDR3 is CASSRGRNSNQPQHF. In DNA form, the CDR3 reads TGTGCCAGCTCTCGCGGGCGGAATAGCAATCAGCCCCAGCATTTT.

The gene calls are TRBV19 and TRBJ1-1; 7 bases map to TRBD1. This CDR3 is 15 amino acids long. After removal of 4 bases from V and 3 bases from J, the junction contained 8 bases not matched to a gene. The germline V gene encodes CDR1 LNHDA and CDR2 SQIVND (reference sequence). The CDR3 reads CASSTPTGRYTEAFF. The CDR3 DNA follows: TGTGCCAGTAGTACCCCGACAGGGAGATACACTGAAGCTTTCTTT.

V is TRBV9 and J is TRBJ1-1; the D gene is possibly TRBD1 (5 bases). This CDR3 spans 14 amino acids. V lost 0 bases, J lost 7 bases, and 13 bases lay in between. Germline V gene data show CDR1 as SGDLS and CDR2 as YYNGEE. Here the CDR3 reads CASSVAEGRGEAFF. DNA for the CDR3: TGTGCCAGCAGCGTAGCTGAGGGGCGGGGTGAAGCTTTCTTT.

The CDR3: CASSIQTVDGYTF. The CDR3 region has the DNA TGTGCCAGCAGTATTCAAACAGTCGATGGCTACACCTTC. This chain connects TRBV6-5 to TRBJ1-2; D ambiguous. V gave up 5 bases and J gave up 6 bases, with 13 bases separating them. The CDR3 is 13 amino acids. Germline V CDR1 and CDR2: MNHEY, SVGAGI.

The chain uses TRBV7-2 and TRBJ1-5; 9 bases line up with TRBD1. CDR1 is SGHTA, CDR2 FQGNSA, per germline. Trimming at V came to 5 bases and at J to 6 bases, leaving 8 bases not matched to a gene. There are 15 residues in the CDR3. The CDR3 DNA reads as TGTGCCAGCAGCCTGGGGACAGGGAAGGGTCAGCCCCAGCATTTT. It codes for CASSLGTGKGQPQHF.

This clone was observed at least ten times. The chain employs TRBV6-6 and TRBJ1-3; no reliable D call. Per germline, CDR1 MNHNY and CDR2 SVGAGI (reference sequence). Trimming took off 8 bases at V and 0 bases at J, with 14 bases between the two ends. The CDR3 has 15 amino acids. CDR3 amino acids: CASSPVGVSGNTIYF. CDR3 nucleotide sequence: TGTGCCAGCTCCCCAGTTGGTGTCTCTGGAAACACCATATATTTT.

This rearrangement joins TRBV20-1 to TRBJ2-2; a possible D gene is TRBD2 (6 bases). Between the trimmed V and J ends, which lost 3 bases and 1 base, there was a span of 9 bases. Per germline, CDR1 DFQATT and CDR2 SNEGSKA (reference sequence). The CDR3 totals 14 residues. The CDR3: CSASRGGNTGELFF. CDR3 DNA: TGCAGTGCTAGTCGGGGAGGGAACACCGGGGAGCTGTTTTTT.

The chain has TRBV6-5 and TRBJ1-2, with D tentatively TRBD1 (5 bases). Germline V gives CDR1 MNHEY, CDR2 SVGAGI. The CDR3 loop spans 13 amino acids. V was shortened by 5 bases and J by 6 bases, with 13 bases between the two germline ends. The CDR3 sequence is CASSTDGGDGYTF. In DNA, the CDR3 is TGTGCCAGCAGTACGGACGGGGGAGATGGCTACACCTTC.

The chain couples TRBV12-5 to TRBJ2-3, with TRBD2 matching over 10 bases. This CDR3 is built from 18 residues. V shed 7 bases, J shed 4 bases, and the junction held 17 bases outside the gene matches. The germline CDR1 and CDR2 sequences are LGHNT and FRNRAP. Written as DNA, the CDR3 is TGTGCTAGTGCCCTGGGGAGCGGGGGGGCACCAGTGGCAGATACGCAGTATTTT. Protein product: CASALGSGGAPVADTQYF.

This clone was seen only once. The V call is TRBV2, the J call TRBJ1-5; D is unresolved. Germline assignment: CDR1 SNHLY and CDR2 FYNNEI. The CDR3 loop spans 14 amino acids. Trimming stripped 3 bases from V and 4 bases from J, with 10 bases between. This chain's CDR3 is CASSDGPLNQPQHF. In DNA, the CDR3 is TGTGCCAGCAGTGATGGGCCGTTGAATCAGCCCCAGCATTTT.

The CDR3 coding sequence is TGTGCCAGCAGCCCACTCGGTTCGCGGGGGGGCTTTTCTGAGCAGTTCTTC. It encodes CASSPLGSRGGFSEQFF. The V and J genes are TRBV7-2 and TRBJ2-1, with TRBD2 identical over 9 bases. Germline V lookup: CDR1 SGHTA, CDR2 FQGNSA. The CDR3 contains 17 residues. V trimming: 5 bases; J trimming: 9 bases; junction bases outside the gene matches: 17.

The chain uses TRBV19 and TRBJ1-5, with a tentative D call TRBD1 (6 bases). V gave up 6 bases and J gave up 3 bases, with 12 bases separating them. This CDR3 has 14 amino acids. Germline-derived CDR1 and CDR2 are LNHDA and SQIVND (reference sequence). CDR3 protein: CASSRGVPNQPQHF. The CDR3 DNA reads TGTGCCAGTAGCAGGGGCGTACCCAATCAGCCCCAGCATTTT.

V gene TRBV10-2 combines with J gene TRBJ2-4; 13 bases agree with TRBD2. V shed 7 bases, J shed 8 bases, and the junction held 11 bases outside the gene matches. This CDR3 has 16 amino acids. Germline CDR1 WSHSY, CDR2 SAAADI. In DNA form, the CDR3 reads TGCGCCAGCACCCGCGCCGGGACTAGCGGGGCGGACATTCAGTACTTC. As protein: CASTRAGTSGADIQYF.

V and J are TRBV6-2 or TRBV6-3 and TRBJ1-2; TRBD1 might be the D (6 bases). Germline V gene lookup returns CDR1 MNHEY and CDR2 SVGEGT. V shed 5 bases and J shed 1 base, with 17 bases lying between them. This CDR3 has 16 amino acids. The CDR3 spells CASSGRRQGHNYGYTF. The DNA of the CDR3 is TGTGCCAGCAGTGGCCGCCGGCAGGGGCATAACTATGGCTACACCTTC.

The J gene is TRBJ1-2, the V gene TRBV2; 8 bases align to TRBD1. The CDR3 runs to 15 residues. V lost 6 bases, J lost 0 bases, and 6 bases stayed unmatched. Germline values: CDR1 SNHLY, CDR2 FYNNEI. CDR3 sequence (DNA): TGTGCCAGCAGGGCCGGACAGGGTCCTAACTATGGCTACACCTTC. It yields the protein CASRAGQGPNYGYTF. Based on the CDR3 plus reference TRBV2 and TRBJ1-2, the full variable domain is EPEVTQTPSHQVTQMGQEVILRCVPISNHLYFYWYRQILGQKVEFLVSFYNNEISEKSEIFDDQFSVERPDGSNFTLKIRSTKLEDSAMYFCASRAGQGPNYGYTFGSGTRLTVV.

The rearrangement joins TRBV19 to TRBJ2-1, with 10 bases identical to TRBD2. The V and J ends lost 5 bases and 6 bases, in that order; junction bases with no gene match: 10. In germline, CDR1 is LNHDA, CDR2 SQIVND (reference sequence). The CDR3 runs to 16 residues. The CDR3 coding sequence is TGTGCCAGTAGTCTCCAGGGAGCGGGGGGGCTCAATGAGCAGTTCTTC. Translated: CASSLQGAGGLNEQFF.

This chain uses TRBV7-9 with TRBJ2-5; D is possibly TRBD1 (6 bases). The V end was cut by 5 bases, the J end by 2 bases, with 12 bases between. Per germline, CDR1 SEHNR and CDR2 FQNEAQ (reference sequence). There are 14 residues in the CDR3. The CDR3 protein is CASSRRRGQETQYF. CDR3 coding DNA: TGTGCCAGCAGCCGACGCAGGGGACAAGAGACCCAGTACTTC.

With regard to this clone: The sample carries other DNA sequences with the same CDR3. CDR3 loop: CSAGGARLITEAFF. The DNA of the CDR3 is TGCAGCGCGGGCGGCGCACGCCTTATTACTGAAGCTTTCTTT. V gene TRBV29-1 combines with J gene TRBJ1-1; D is unresolved. This CDR3 is built from 14 residues. Germline CDR1 reads SQVTM; CDR2 reads ANQGSEA. V lost 7 bases, J lost 5 bases, and 20 bases lay in between.

There are a few counts of this clone. This chain connects TRBV28 to TRBJ1-5; D is perhaps TRBD1 (6 bases). The CDR3 has 15 residues. Trimming cost V 6 bases and J 5 bases, with 17 bases left between them. Germline assignment: CDR1 MDHEN and CDR2 SYDVKM. The CDR3 sequence: CASRQTQGSHQPQHF. The CDR3 region has the DNA TGTGCCAGCAGGCAAACACAGGGATCGCATCAGCCCCAGCATTTT.

This chain connects TRBV12-3 or TRBV12-4 to TRBJ2-3; no firm D call. V was trimmed by 5 bases and J by 6 bases, leaving 12 bases between them. The CDR3 is made up of 13 amino acids. The CDR3 reads CASSSQLGDTQYF. The CDR3 DNA reads as TGTGCCAGCAGTAGCCAACTCGGGGATACGCAGTATTTT.

J is TRBJ2-1 and V is TRBV4-1; D unclear. This CDR3 is built from 16 residues. Germline lookup yields CDR1 MGHRA and CDR2 YSYEKL. Trimming pared 4 bases from V and 0 bases from J, leaving 13 bases between. The DNA of the CDR3 is TGCGCCAGCAGCCCGGGTGTCAGCCCCTCCTACAATGAGCAGTTCTTC. Its protein is CASSPGVSPSYNEQFF.

V and J are TRBV27 and TRBJ1-2, with 11 bases aligning to TRBD1. CDR1 and CDR2 from the germline V gene are MNHEY and SMNVEV (reference sequence). CDR3 length: 14 residues. After removal of 6 bases from V and 5 bases from J, the junction contained 5 bases not matched to a gene. The CDR3 DNA reads as TGTGCCAGCAGCGGACAGGGGGCCCTTTATGGCTACACCTTC. It is translated as CASSGQGALYGYTF.

In this sample, this clone turned up a few times. The CDR3 coding sequence is TGTGCCAGCAGTTACGGACAGGGTCTCGGTGGCTACACCTTC. This gives the protein CASSYGQGLGGYTF. The V call is TRBV6-5, the J call TRBJ1-2, with TRBD1 matching over 8 bases. This CDR3 has 14 residues. Per germline, CDR1 MNHEY and CDR2 SVGAGI. V lost 2 bases, J lost 7 bases, and 6 bases stayed unmatched.

The rearrangement uses TRBV29-1 and TRBJ1-2; 7 nucleotides align to TRBD1. Germline CDR1 SQVTM, CDR2 ANQGSEA. V was pared by 4 bases and J by 7 bases, with 3 bases of the junction left unmatched. The CDR3 sequence is 11 residues long. CDR3 residues: CSVATGAGYTF. The CDR3 DNA follows: TGCAGCGTTGCTACAGGGGCTGGCTACACCTTC.

The chain combines TRBV19 with TRBJ1-1, with D possibly being TRBD1 (5 bases). The CDR3 has 15 amino acids. Germline values: CDR1 LNHDA, CDR2 SQIVND (reference sequence). Trimming removed 5 bases from V and 0 bases from J, with 13 bases in between. DNA for the CDR3: TGTGCCAGTAGTCCCCGGGGGAGAGTGAACACTGAAGCTTTCTTT. Protein sequence: CASSPRGRVNTEAFF.

This chain links TRBV3-1 (or the pseudogene TRBV3-2) with TRBJ1-1; 7 nucleotides line up with TRBD1. This CDR3 region has 15 residues. V gave up 5 bases and J gave up 4 bases; unmatched junction bases: 10. Per the germline V gene, CDR1 is LGHDT and CDR2 is YNNKEL (reference sequence). The CDR3 DNA reads as TGTGCCAGCAGCTCGACAGGGTACATCGGCACTGAAGCTTTCTTT. This sequence encodes CASSSTGYIGTEAFF.

As for this clone: Sequence at one end of the junction differs from germline and may be a read error. This chain links TRBV20-1 with TRBJ2-5, with 7 positions matching TRBD1. Germline V gene sequence: CDR1 DFQATT, CDR2 SNEGSKA (reference sequence). The CDR3 loop spans 10 amino acids. The CDR3 bases are TGCAGTGCTCTCCGGGACAGCCCCCACTTC. Translated: CSALRDSPHF.

The rearrangement joins TRBV29-1 to TRBJ2-5; D is unclear. Germline loops: CDR1 SQVTM, CDR2 ANQGSEA. CDR3 length equals 14 residues. Trimming took 5 bases from V and 3 from J, leaving 16 bases between them. The CDR3 DNA follows: TGCAGCGTTCCCGTGGCCAGGCGTAAAGAGACCCAGTACTTC. Its translation: CSVPVARRKETQYF.